This note documents a single TCR beta chain sequence. This table comes from immunoSEQ multiplex PCR, and its TCRdb copy is limited to in-frame clones, with some not included. The sample shows about 75,000 clones, roughly 94% of them seen only once. This record belongs to a study of control samples from healthy donors and cancer patients. From germline, CDR1 is SQVTM and CDR2 ANQGSEA. V lost 6 bases to trimming and J lost 1 base, with 12 bases between them. The CDR3 has 13 residues. Input material: blood. The clonotype was recovered from a woman aged 40-49 years in good health. This sequence joins TRBV29-1 and TRBJ2-5; D is unclear. CDR3 amino acids: CSVHTSGQETQYF. As DNA, the CDR3 is TGCAGCGTCCACACCTCGGGCCAAGAGACCCAGTACTTC.